This T cell receptor (beta chain) was sequenced for a study of T cell responses to AZD1222 COVID-19 vaccine (dated by TCRdb to the early 2020s). As for the study more broadly: AZD1222 recipients with second doses at about 4 weeks or about 12 weeks were pooled, because spike-specific TCR depth and breadth did not differ between schedules. A total of approximately 240 trial participants underwent TCR sequencing, of whom 200 to 220 had received two doses of AZD1222 and about 26 had received two doses of the MenACWY control vaccine. Enrollment into the trials was organized by age into subgroups of 18-55, 56-69 and 70-plus years, and those subgroups contained around 150, 28 and 57 TCR-sequenced participants, respectively.

The germline V gene (reference sequence) provides CDR1 SGHAT and CDR2 FQDESV. After removal of 5 bases from V and 1 base from J, the junction retains 7 bases not matched to a gene. From the cysteine through the phenylalanine, the CDR3 covers 15 amino acids. The read is trimmed to its CDR3 DNA, 45 bases read in frame from base 1. The time point label here, explained by the study, means: baseline before first vaccination. Samples from vaccinated people were obtained from the UK trials COV001 and COV002, which included a single-blind randomized controlled phase 2/3 trial of AZD1222 (ChAdOx1 nCoV-19) in healthy adults. For TCRbeta chain sequencing, PBMC samples from trial participants were taken at day 0 and at day 28 after the second dose. The CDR3 regions of human TCRbeta chains were analyzed by immunosequencing. Processing in the source paper ran as follows. Repertoire TCRs were checked for matches against a reference library of SARS-CoV-2-specific TCRs that had been generated using the MIRA antigen-specificity platform. Breadth was defined as the fraction of unique TCRs that were SARS-CoV-2-associated. Depth was defined as the fraction of total T cells that were SARS-CoV-2-associated. Using the MIRA data, each spike-specific TCR was assigned both to the spike region to which the TCR was reactive and to a CD4 or CD8 class. Log10-transformed breadth and depth values were compared by one-way ANOVA with Sidak's multiple comparisons tests. TCRdb took this table from immuneACCESS and kept in-frame rearrangements with V and J called. Such tables lack part of the clones; where checked against another copy, unresolved V genes explain under half of the gap, and the rest is unexplained. The D gene and trimming were derived from the DNA, and the V and J assignments and clone size from that table. Counted in this sample were roughly 190,000 clones; just over 90% of them appeared once. Jointly, the top ten make up approximately 0.98% of the sample.

General conclusions and limits of the study: Conclusions about previously exposed vaccinees were limited because only six or seven AZD1222 recipients were SARS-CoV-2 seropositive at baseline. CD4 TCRs associated with the vaccine covered the entire spike protein, and the dominant responses were in regions 160-218 and 743-854. No day 14 peak-response samples were available, so repertoires were characterized only after the peak T cell response. Most participants were white British and females outnumbered males, and the authors suggested that clonal diversity may have been underestimated. In the small 56-69-year group, the increase in depth fell short of significance, most likely because of low power. Nearly half of unique spike-specific TCRs reportedly recognized epitopes outside regions mutated in the B.1.351 and B.1.1.7 variants. Spike-specific TCR breadth and depth rose significantly after two AZD1222 doses compared with day 0 and with MenACWY recipients.

On this clone: It has no known antigen specificity. Per-base qualities were not stored, and no clone one base away is much larger.

This sequence uses TRBV11-1 and TRBJ2-7, with 8 bases in between that match TRBD1. Sequences were derived from peripheral blood, sampled on day 0 of AZD1222 vaccination. The TCR comes from an adult in good health. The CDR3 region has the sequence CASSPRDRYSYEQYF. Read as DNA, the sequence is TGTGCCAGCAGCCCCCGGGACAGGTATTCCTACGAGCAGTACTTC.